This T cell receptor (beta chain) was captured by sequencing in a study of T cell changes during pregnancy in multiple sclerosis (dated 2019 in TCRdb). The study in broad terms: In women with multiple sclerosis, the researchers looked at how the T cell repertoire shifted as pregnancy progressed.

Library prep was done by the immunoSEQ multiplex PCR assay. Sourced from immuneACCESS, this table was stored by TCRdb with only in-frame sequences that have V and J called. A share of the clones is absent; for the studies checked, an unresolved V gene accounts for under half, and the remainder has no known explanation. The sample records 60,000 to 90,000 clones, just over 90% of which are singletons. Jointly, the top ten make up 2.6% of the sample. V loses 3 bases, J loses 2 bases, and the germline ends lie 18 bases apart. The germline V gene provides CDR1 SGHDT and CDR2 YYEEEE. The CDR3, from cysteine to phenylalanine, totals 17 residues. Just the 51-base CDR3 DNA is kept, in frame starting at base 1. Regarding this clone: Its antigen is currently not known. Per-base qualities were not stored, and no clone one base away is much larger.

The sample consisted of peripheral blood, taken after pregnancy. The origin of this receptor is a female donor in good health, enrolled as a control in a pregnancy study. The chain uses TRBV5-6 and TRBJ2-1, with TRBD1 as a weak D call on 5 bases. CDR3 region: CASSSQQEGFPYNEQFF. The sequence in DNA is TGTGCCAGCAGCTCTCAACAGGAAGGTTTCCCCTACAATGAGCAGTTCTTC.